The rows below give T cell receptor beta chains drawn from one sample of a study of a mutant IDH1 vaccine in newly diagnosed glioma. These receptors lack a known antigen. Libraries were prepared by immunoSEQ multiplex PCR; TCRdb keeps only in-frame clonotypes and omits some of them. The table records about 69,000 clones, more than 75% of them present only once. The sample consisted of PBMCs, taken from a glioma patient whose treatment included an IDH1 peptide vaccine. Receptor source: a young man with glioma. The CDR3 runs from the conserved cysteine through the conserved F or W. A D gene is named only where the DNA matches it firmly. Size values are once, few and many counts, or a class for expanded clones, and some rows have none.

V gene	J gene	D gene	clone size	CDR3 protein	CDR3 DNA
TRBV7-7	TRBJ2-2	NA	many	CASSLGGSSGELFF	TGTGCCAGCAGCTTAGGCGGGTCTTCAGGGGAGCTGTTTTTT
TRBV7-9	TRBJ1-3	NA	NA	CASSAGTHTIYF	TGTGCCAGCAGCGCCGGGACCCACACCATATATTTT
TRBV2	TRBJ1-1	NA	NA	CASKQGLNTEAFF	TGTGCCAGCAAACAGGGATTGAACACTGAAGCTTTCTTT
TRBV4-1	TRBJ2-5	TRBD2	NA	CASSPGGGADQETQYF	TGCGCCAGCAGCCCGGGCGGGGGGGCGGATCAAGAGACCCAGTACTTC
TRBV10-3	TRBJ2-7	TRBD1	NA	CAIRTGDRVYEQYF	TGTGCCATCAGGACGGGGGACAGGGTCTACGAGCAGTACTTC
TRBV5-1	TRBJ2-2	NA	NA	CASSLLGGRNTGELFF	TGCGCCAGCAGCTTGTTGGGGGGCCGGAACACCGGGGAGCTGTTTTTT
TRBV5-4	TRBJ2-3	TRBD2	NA	CASSLTSGPGVNTQYF	TGTGCCAGCAGCTTGACTAGCGGTCCCGGGGTGAATACGCAGTATTTT
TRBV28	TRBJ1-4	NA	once	CASSLNLGKLFF	TGTGCCAGCAGTTTAAATCTCGGAAAACTGTTTTTT
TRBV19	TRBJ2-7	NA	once	CASRRDSASYEQYF	TGTGCCAGTAGGCGGGACAGTGCCTCCTACGAGCAGTACTTC
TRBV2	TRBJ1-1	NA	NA	CASRPDTMNTEAFF	TGTGCCAGCAGACCGGACACGATGAACACTGAAGCTTTCTTT
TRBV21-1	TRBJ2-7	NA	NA	CASSFSGISYEQYF	TGTGCCAGCAGCTTCTCCGGGATTTCCTACGAGCAGTACTTC
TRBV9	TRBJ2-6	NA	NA	CASSPKGNSGANVLTF	TGTGCCAGCAGCCCGAAGGGGAATAGTGGGGCCAACGTCCTGACTTTC
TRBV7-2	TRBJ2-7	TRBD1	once	CASSSISTGIRPEQYF	TGTGCCAGCAGCTCCATTTCGACAGGGATAAGGCCCGAGCAGTACTTC
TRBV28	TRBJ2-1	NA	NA	CASLAGVNNEQFF	TGTGCCAGCCTGGCAGGGGTCAATAATGAGCAGTTCTTC
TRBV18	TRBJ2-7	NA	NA	CASSPGLGEEQYF	TGTGCCAGCTCACCGGGCCTGGGTGAAGAGCAGTACTTC
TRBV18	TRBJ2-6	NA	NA	CASSVREVLGANVLTF	TGTGCCAGCTCTGTACGGGAAGTACTTGGGGCCAACGTCCTGACTTTC
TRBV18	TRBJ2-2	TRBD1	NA	CASSLSTGQGASTGELFF	TGTGCCAGCTCACTTTCAACGGGACAGGGGGCGTCCACCGGGGAGCTGTTTTTT
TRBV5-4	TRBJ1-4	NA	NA	CASSPGGTLSNEKLFF	TGTGCCAGCAGCCCCGGGGGTACCTTATCTAATGAAAAACTGTTTTTT
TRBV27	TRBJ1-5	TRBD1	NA	CASSLLTGGNQPQHF	TGTGCCAGCAGTTTGTTGACAGGGGGAAATCAGCCCCAGCATTTT
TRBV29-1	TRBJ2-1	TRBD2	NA	CSVGSGSYNEQFF	TGCAGCGTTGGTAGCGGGTCCTACAATGAGCAGTTCTTC
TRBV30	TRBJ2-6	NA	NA	CAWSNQVSGANVLTF	TGTGCCTGGAGTAACCAGGTCTCTGGGGCCAACGTCCTGACTTTC
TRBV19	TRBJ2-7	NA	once	CASSISSLSSYEQYF	TGTGCCAGTAGTATAAGTTCTCTTAGCTCCTACGAGCAGTACTTC
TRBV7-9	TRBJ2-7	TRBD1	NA	CASSPPGQGIYEQYF	TGTGCCAGCAGCCCGCCGGGACAGGGGATCTACGAGCAGTACTTC
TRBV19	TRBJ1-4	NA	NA	CASTGRGYEKLFF	TGTGCCAGTACCGGCAGGGGTTATGAAAAACTGTTTTTT